The clone carrying this T cell receptor (beta chain) appeared a single time. This record belongs to a study of spatial heterogeneity in lung cancer. The time point: sample taken at primary tumor resection. Sequencing of whole RNA from tumor, nontumor lung or frozen PBMC involved no sorting. The donors were 70 or so patients with non-small cell lung cancer that was early-stage and untreated. The V end was cut by 3 bases, the J end by 7 bases, with 9 bases between. The CDR3 runs 12 residues. Every molecule of TCR cDNA had its own unique molecular identifier. TCRdb re-derived calls from the 5' RACE reads in MiXCR, one entry per CDR3 protein. The sample consists of 5,500 to 8,000 distinct CDR3 sequences, roughly 5.9% of them appearing once.

The J gene is TRBJ1-1, the V gene TRBV12-3 or TRBV12-4; D not certain. This sequence originates from a female donor with early-stage non-small cell lung cancer. This specimen consisted of normal lung tissue next to the tumor, obtained at surgery. CDR3: CASSLRPNEAFF. CDR3 bases: TGTGCCAGCAGTTTGCGGCCCAATGAAGCTTTCTTT.